Each of the 17 T cell receptor beta chains below was sequenced from the same sample in a study of early T cells in non-severe SARS-CoV-2 infection. TCRdb fed the 5' RACE reads into MiXCR, producing one record per CDR3 protein. The table has roughly 75,000 distinct CDR3 sequences, approximately 10% seen once. Sequencing was performed on whole blood. All receptors come from an adult who was a healthcare worker with PCR-confirmed SARS-CoV-2 infection or an uninfected control (not recorded which).

The rearrangement joins TRBV5-6 to TRBJ2-3, with 9 bases matching TRBD1. The CDR3 is 14 residues long. Germline values: CDR1 SGHDT, CDR2 YYEEEE. The V gene end was trimmed by 4 bases and the J gene end by 4 bases; junction bases not matched to a gene: 4. CDR3 sequence: CASSEGQGADTQYF. CDR3 nucleotide sequence: TGTGCCAGCAGCGAGGGACAGGGAGCAGATACGCAGTATTTT. Drawing the rest from reference TRBV5-6 and TRBJ2-3, the complete variable domain is DAGVTQSPTHLIKTRGQQVTLRCSPKSGHDTVSWYQQALGQGPQFIFQYYEEEERQRGNFPDRFSGHQFPNYSSELNVNALLLGDSALYLCASSEGQGADTQYFGPGTRLTVL.

The rearrangement uses TRBV5-1 and TRBJ2-7, with D possibly being TRBD2 (6 bases). The CDR3 is 13 residues long. Between the trimmed V and J ends, which lost 4 bases and 4 bases, there was a span of 12 bases. CDR1 is SGHRS, CDR2 YFSETQ, per germline. The CDR3 coding sequence is TGCGCCAGCAGCCCGGGGACTGTATACGAGCAGTACTTC. This gives the protein CASSPGTVYEQYF.

This clonotype has a count of ten or more. This sequence joins TRBV6-5 and TRBJ2-3; 7 positions agree with TRBD2. From germline, CDR1 is MNHEY and CDR2 SVGAGI. The CDR3 totals 18 residues. The junction had 16 bases not matched to a gene; V was cut back by 5 bases and J by 2 bases. Written as DNA, the CDR3 is TGTGCCAGCAGTCCCCCGGGGGGTCCGAACTACCTCACAGATACGCAGTATTTT. It codes for CASSPPGGPNYLTDTQYF.

Worth noting for this clonotype: At one of its ends the junction is not consistent with the germline gene, which may arise from a read error. The chain combines TRBV7-7 with TRBJ2-2; D not resolved. The CDR3 is 13 residues long. Germline CDR1 reads SSHAT; CDR2 reads FNYEAQ (reference sequence). The CDR3: CASSLRTTGELFF. DNA of the CDR3: TGTGCTAGCAGCTTACGGACCACCGGGGAGCTGTTTTTT.

There are many counts of this clonotype. The chain is built from TRBV30 and TRBJ1-1, with D hard to call. This CDR3 spans 11 amino acids. From germline, CDR1 is GTSNPN and CDR2 SVGIG (reference sequence). The CDR3: CGGRENTEAFF. The CDR3 region has the DNA TGTGGAGGGAGGGAGAACACTGAAGCTTTCTTT.

The rearrangement links TRBV6-2 or TRBV6-3 to TRBJ2-2; 8 positions match TRBD1. This CDR3 is built from 15 residues. Germline CDR1 and CDR2: MNHEY and SVGEGT. Germline trimming cut 6 bases from V and 1 base from J; bases unmatched to any gene: 4. CDR3: CASRRGQGNTGELFF. The CDR3 DNA reads TGTGCCAGCAGGCGTGGACAGGGGAACACCGGGGAGCTGTTTTTT.

In regard to this clonotype: A much larger clone differs by one base, so this may be a read error. The rearrangement links TRBV4-2 to TRBJ1-2; D might be TRBD1 (5 bases). The CDR3 contains 14 residues. Germline CDR1 and CDR2: LGHNA and YNFKEQ. The CDR3 bases are TGTGCCAGCAGCCCCACGGGGGGTGGCTATAGCTACACCTTC. Residues: CASSPTGGGYSYTF.

The chain combines TRBV9 with TRBJ2-3; D not certain. The CDR3 runs to 15 residues. CDR1 SGDLS and CDR2 YYNGEE come from the germline V gene. Trimming took 2 bases from V and 2 from J, leaving 12 bases between them. CDR3 residues: CASSVGGRLTDTQYF. For the CDR3, the DNA is TGTGCCAGCAGCGTGGGCGGACGGCTCACAGATACGCAGTATTTT.

V usage is TRBV5-5 and J usage is TRBJ1-1; TRBD1 matches 10 bases. V dropped 6 bases and J dropped 4; count of bases not matched to a gene: 12. The CDR3 sequence is 16 residues long. The germline V gene has CDR1 SGHKS and CDR2 YYEKEE (reference sequence). CDR3 residues: CASTPLGQGGTTEAFF. The CDR3 DNA reads as TGTGCCAGCACCCCCTTAGGACAGGGGGGGACCACTGAAGCTTTCTTT.

This clonotype was recorded many times. This chain connects TRBV6-2 or TRBV6-3 to TRBJ2-1; D might be TRBD2 (6 bases). Trimming took 2 bases from V and 9 from J, leaving 11 bases between them. This CDR3 has 13 residues. CDR1 is MNHEY, CDR2 SVGEGT, per germline. CDR3 loop: CASSYGRGFEQFF. CDR3 DNA sequence: TGTGCCAGCAGTTACGGTCGGGGGTTTGAGCAGTTCTTC.

The chain links TRBV18 to TRBJ2-2; D gene unclear. Trimming stripped 5 bases from V and 1 base from J, with 8 bases between. CDR3 size: 14 residues. Germline lookup yields CDR1 KGHSH and CDR2 LQKENI. The CDR3 region is CASSVHQNTGELFF. The CDR3 DNA follows: TGTGCCAGCTCAGTTCACCAGAACACCGGGGAGCTGTTTTTT.

The chain recombines TRBV9 with TRBJ2-3; 9 bases agree with TRBD1. The CDR3 contains 16 residues. The junction had 8 bases not matched to a gene; V was cut back by 4 bases and J by 2 bases. CDR1 and CDR2 from the germline V gene are SGDLS and YYNGEE. CDR3 coding DNA: TGTGCCAGCAGCTCCGGACAGGGGTGGGACACAGATACGCAGTATTTT. This codes for CASSSGQGWDTDTQYF.

CDR3: CASRPGQGSNQPQHF. The CDR3, as DNA: TGTGCCAGCAGACCCGGACAGGGAAGCAATCAGCCCCAGCATTTT. This chain connects TRBV6-2 or TRBV6-3 to TRBJ1-5, with 8 bases aligning to TRBD1. V lost 6 bases and J lost 1; bases outside the gene matches: 5. Germline V gene lookup returns CDR1 MNHEY and CDR2 SVGEGT. The CDR3 is 15 amino acids.

J is TRBJ1-4 and V is TRBV5-1; 9 nucleotides align to TRBD1. Germline CDR1 is SGHRS and CDR2 is YFSETQ. V lost 5 bases, J lost 7 bases, and 6 bases stayed unmatched. The CDR3 totals 14 residues. The CDR3 DNA sequence: TGCGCCAGCAGACGGGACAGGGATGGTGAAAAACTGTTTTTT. Translation gives CASRRDRDGEKLFF.

This clonotype was picked up a small number of times. The chain links TRBV27 to TRBJ1-3, with D possibly matching TRBD1 (5 bases). V was cut by 3 bases and J by 2 bases, with 8 bases left in between. Germline V lookup: CDR1 MNHEY, CDR2 SMNVEV (reference sequence). The CDR3 totals 14 residues. The CDR3 spells CASSLRRAGNTIYF. CDR3 sequence (DNA): TGTGCCAGCAGTTTGCGCAGGGCTGGAAACACCATATATTTT.

This clonotype was counted at least ten times. This sequence joins TRBV30 and TRBJ1-2, with TRBD1 matching over 8 bases. Germline loops: CDR1 GTSNPN, CDR2 SVGIG (reference sequence). The V gene end was trimmed by 4 bases and the J gene end by 5 bases; junction bases not matched to a gene: 9. The CDR3 covers 14 residues. DNA for the CDR3: TGTGCCTGGACCAGGGGGCGCAAGAGTTATGGCTACACCTTC. It translates to CAWTRGRKSYGYTF.

The rearrangement uses TRBV4-2 and TRBJ1-1; D gene unclear. There are 13 residues in the CDR3. V was cut by 1 base and J by 4 bases, with 7 bases left in between. Germline lookup yields CDR1 LGHNA and CDR2 YNFKEQ. CDR3: CASSQGVFTEAFF. The CDR3 DNA follows: TGTGCCAGCAGCCAAGGGGTGTTCACTGAAGCTTTCTTT.